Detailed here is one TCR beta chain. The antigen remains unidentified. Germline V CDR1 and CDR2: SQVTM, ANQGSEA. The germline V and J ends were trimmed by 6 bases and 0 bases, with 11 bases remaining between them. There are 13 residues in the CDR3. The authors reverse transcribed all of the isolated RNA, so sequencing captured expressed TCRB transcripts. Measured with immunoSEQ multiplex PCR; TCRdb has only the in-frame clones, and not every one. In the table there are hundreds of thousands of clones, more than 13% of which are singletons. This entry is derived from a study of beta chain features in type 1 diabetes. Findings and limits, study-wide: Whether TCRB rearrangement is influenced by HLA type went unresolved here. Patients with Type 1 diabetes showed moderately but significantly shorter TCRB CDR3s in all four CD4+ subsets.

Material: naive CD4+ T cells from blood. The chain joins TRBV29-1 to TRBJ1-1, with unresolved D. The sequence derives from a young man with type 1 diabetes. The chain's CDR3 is CSVRGSVNTEAFF. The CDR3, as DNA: TGCAGCGTCCGAGGGTCGGTGAACACTGAAGCTTTCTTT.